This T cell receptor beta chain was identified during a study of beta chain bispecific antibodies for T cell cancers. The V segment lost 5 bases and the J segment 3 bases; nucleotides outside the gene matches: 4. CDR1 and CDR2 from the germline V gene are LNHDA and SQIVND (reference sequence). The CDR3 sequence is 14 residues long. Concerning this clonotype itself: The antigen is unknown.

Clonotype quantities came from unique molecular identifier barcode counts. MiXCR, run by TCRdb on the 5' RACE reads, gives a single entry per CDR3 protein. The sample holds 15,000 to 20,000 distinct CDR3 sequences, roughly 1.9% seen once. Expansion lasted 2 to 3 days, with either anti-CD3 antibody OKT3 or CD3/CD28 beads. Culture medium contained IL-2 at about 100 IU/ml and IL-7 at around 5.4 ng/ml. Study outcomes and limitations: In these mixed samples, most targeted TRBV reads derived from the leukemia cell line.

This receptor was taken from a human donor in good health. Some clones in this sample may be carry-over from other donors' samples. Sequenced input: healthy donor T cells cultured with leukemia cells. The genes are TRBV19 and TRBJ2-7; TRBD1 matches at 10 bases. CDR3 in DNA: TGTGCCAGTAGTGCTCGGACAGGGGGCTACGAGCAGTACTTC. Amino acids: CASSARTGGYEQYF.